A selection of T cell receptor beta chains follows, all from one sample in a study of PD-1 and CTLA-4 blockade in melanoma. Sequencing was performed with immunoSEQ multiplex PCR; in TCRdb, only in-frame clones are kept and a portion is missing. The table records 30,000 or so clones, about 91% of them present only once. The sequences come from CD8+ T cells from peripheral blood, collected from a patient given anti-PD-1 treatment. All receptors derive from a human donor with melanoma. CDR3s include the opening cysteine and the closing phenylalanine or tryptophan. D genes are given only for firm matches. Where a row states a size, it is once, few, many or the class of an expanded clone; other rows omit it.

.,TRBV11-2,.,TRBJ2-5,CASSLEAGAQETQYF,TGTGCCAGCAGCTTAGAGGCCGGGGCCCAAGAGACCCAGTACTTC
.,TRBV10-3,.,TRBJ2-5,CAISSGLGEETQYF,TGTGCCATCAGTTCGGGGTTGGGAGAGGAGACCCAGTACTTC
.,TRBV6-5,once,TRBJ1-1,CASSPRGGTEAFF,TGTGCCAGCAGTCCCCGCGGGGGCACTGAAGCTTTCTTT
TRBD2,TRBV7-9,once,TRBJ2-5,CASSSPGTSEQTQYF,TGTGCCAGCAGCTCCCCCGGGACTAGTGAACAGACCCAGTACTTC
.,TRBV5-1,.,TRBJ2-7,CASSFEGSYEQYF,TGCGCCAGCAGCTTTGAAGGGTCCTACGAGCAGTACTTC
.,TRBV24-1,.,TRBJ1-1,CATSVREETEAFF,TGTGCCACCAGTGTCAGGGAAGAGACTGAAGCTTTCTTT
.,TRBV19,.,TRBJ1-3,CASSIWGSGNTIYF,TGTGCCAGTAGTATATGGGGCTCTGGAAACACCATATATTTT
TRBD2,TRBV13,.,TRBJ2-7,CASGGSLGEQYF,TGTGCCAGCGGCGGGAGTTTAGGCGAGCAGTACTTC
.,TRBV6-1,.,TRBJ2-1,CASSEALRGRPYNEQFF,TGTGCCAGCAGTGAAGCGCTTCGAGGGAGGCCCTACAATGAGCAGTTCTTC
.,TRBV14,.,TRBJ1-3,CASSPTRSSGNTIYF,TGTGCCAGCAGCCCTACAAGGAGCTCTGGAAACACCATATATTTT
.,TRBV10-2,once,TRBJ2-5,CASRGVAPGETQYF,TGCGCCAGCAGGGGGGTAGCCCCAGGAGAGACCCAGTACTTC
.,TRBV30,.,TRBJ1-6,CAWTGGAVNSPLHF,TGTGCCTGGACCGGCGGAGCTGTGAATTCACCCCTCCACTTT
.,TRBV28,once,TRBJ2-7,CASSLRGGLYEQYF,TGTGCCAGCAGTTTGAGAGGGGGACTTTACGAGCAGTACTTC
.,TRBV27,.,TRBJ2-2,CASSLGADTGELFF,TGTGCCAGCAGTTTAGGAGCGGACACCGGGGAGCTGTTTTTT
TRBD2,TRBV27,.,TRBJ2-1,CASSLISGGHNEQFF,TGTGCCAGCAGTTTAATTAGCGGGGGGCACAATGAGCAGTTCTTC
.,TRBV12-3/TRBV12-4,.,TRBJ2-2,CASSSWGTGELFF,TGTGCCAGCAGTTCCTGGGGGACCGGGGAGCTGTTTTTT
.,TRBV27,.,TRBJ1-1,CASSYNRNTEAFF,TGTGCCAGCAGTTACAACCGGAACACTGAAGCTTTCTTT
.,TRBV3-1/TRBV3-2,.,TRBJ1-1,CASSPKFRAGNTEAFF,TGTGCCAGCAGCCCTAAATTTCGGGCCGGGAACACTGAAGCTTTCTTT
.,TRBV4-2,.,TRBJ1-2,CASSQSLQEDYGYTF,TGTGCCAGCAGCCAAAGCCTCCAGGAAGACTATGGCTACACCTTC
.,TRBV28,.,TRBJ2-1,CASGRGNQEQFF,TGTGCCAGCGGCAGGGGAAACCAGGAGCAGTTCTTC
.,TRBV11-2,.,TRBJ1-1,CASSLEGAPLPENTEAFF,TGTGCCAGCAGCTTAGAAGGGGCGCCCCTCCCAGAGAACACTGAAGCTTTCTTT
.,TRBV28,.,TRBJ1-1,CASSQPQEITEAFF,TGTGCCAGCAGTCAGCCCCAGGAGATCACTGAAGCTTTCTTT
.,TRBV29-1,.,TRBJ1-2,CSVLTGMRGYTF,TGCAGCGTCTTAACAGGGATGAGAGGCTACACCTTC
.,TRBV7-6,.,TRBJ2-3,CASSSLPGSTDTQYF,TGTGCCAGCAGCTCCTTACCGGGGAGCACAGATACGCAGTATTTT
TRBD2,TRBV6-5,.,TRBJ2-5,CASSSTSGRVETQYF,TGTGCCAGCTCCTCAACTAGCGGGAGGGTTGAGACCCAGTACTTC
.,TRBV19,few,TRBJ1-5,CATLPDHFGNQPQHF,TGTGCCACCCTACCCGACCACTTCGGGAATCAGCCCCAGCATTTT
.,TRBV30,once,TRBJ2-7,CAWSVRQYEVNYEQYF,TGTGCCTGGAGTGTACGCCAGTACGAAGTGAACTACGAGCAGTACTTC
.,TRBV7-3,.,TRBJ2-2,CASSLLEAGTGELFF,TGTGCCAGCAGCTTATTGGAGGCGGGCACCGGGGAGCTGTTTTTT
TRBD2,TRBV27,.,TRBJ2-3,CASSRTLAGSTDTQYF,TGTGCCAGCAGCCGAACCCTAGCGGGATCGACAGATACGCAGTATTTT
TRBD2,TRBV28,.,TRBJ2-5,CASSLAVSGRLAQETQYF,TGTGCCAGCAGTTTGGCGGTTTCGGGGAGACTAGCGCAAGAGACCCAGTACTTC
.,TRBV28,.,TRBJ1-1,CASNFYGNILVNTEAFF,TGTGCCAGCAACTTTTATGGGAATATCCTCGTGAACACTGAAGCTTTCTTT
.,TRBV7-9,.,TRBJ1-1,CASSEYHTEAFF,TGTGCCAGCAGCGAATACCACACTGAAGCTTTCTTT
.,TRBV19,.,TRBJ1-3,CASTATGMAGNTIYF,TGTGCCAGTACCGCGACAGGAATGGCTGGAAACACCATATATTTT
.,TRBV4-1,.,TRBJ1-1,CASSQDRTEAFF,TGCGCCAGCAGCCAAGATAGAACTGAAGCTTTCTTT
.,TRBV10-2,.,TRBJ2-3,CASAGGMGIDTQYF,TGCGCCAGCGCCGGCGGGATGGGGATAGATACGCAGTATTTT